What follows are 22 T cell receptor beta chains derived from one specimen sequenced in a study of T-cell memory formation after mild COVID-19. TCRdb re-called the 5' RACE reads with MiXCR, one entry per CDR3 protein. Of 200,000 to 300,000 distinct CDR3 sequences in the sample, over 15% were seen once. The sample comprised PBMCs or a T cell subset sorted from them (not recorded which). The receptors come from a man between 18 and 35 years old who had mild COVID-19 (a few samples of this study predate the infection). Cell type and time point are not known.

A few counts support this clonotype. The chain links TRBV5-1 to TRBJ2-2; D is perhaps TRBD2 (6 bases). This CDR3 comprises 13 residues. Germline V lookup: CDR1 SGHRS, CDR2 YFSETQ. With 5 bases removed from V and 6 bases from J, the gap between germline ends came to 11 bases. CDR3 residues: CASRPSEAGELFF. CDR3 DNA sequence: TGCGCCAGCAGGCCTAGCGAGGCCGGGGAGCTGTTTTTT.

The rearrangement links TRBV19 to TRBJ2-7; the D gene could be TRBD1 or TRBD2 (5 bases each). V dropped 8 bases and J dropped 9 bases, with 20 bases sitting between them. CDR1 and CDR2 (germline): LNHDA, SQIVND (reference sequence). The CDR3 has 13 amino acids. The CDR3: CASEGPSGSGQYF. DNA for the CDR3: TGTGCCAGTGAGGGACCCTCCGGGTCGGGGCAGTACTTC.

This clonotype was found a few times. V is TRBV29-1 and J is TRBJ2-3; maybe TRBD2 (6 bases). The CDR3 spans 15 residues. The V end was cut by 6 bases, the J end by 2 bases, with 18 bases between. Looked up from germline, CDR1 is SQVTM and CDR2 is ANQGSEA. In nucleotides, the CDR3 is TGCAGCGTGGAGGGAACGGGGGATATCACAGATACGCAGTATTTT. Its translation: CSVEGTGDITDTQYF.

There are a few counts of this clonotype. The chain combines TRBV3-1 with TRBJ2-2, with D hard to call. Germline V gives CDR1 LGHDT, CDR2 YNNKEL (reference sequence). There are 13 residues in the CDR3. The germline V and J ends were trimmed by 5 bases and 4 bases, with 8 bases remaining between them. CDR3 nucleotides: TGTGCCAGCAGCTCAATAGGCACCGGGGAGCTGTTTTTT. As protein: CASSSIGTGELFF.

This chain uses TRBV9 with TRBJ1-3; D gene uncertain. Germline lookup yields CDR1 SGDLS and CDR2 YYNGEE. The CDR3 is 16 amino acids. V lost 0 bases and J 0 bases, leaving 10 bases between the germline ends. The CDR3 spells CASSVEAPSSGNTIYF. CDR3 coding DNA: TGTGCCAGCAGCGTAGAAGCCCCGTCCTCTGGAAACACCATATATTTT. The full variable domain, with the rest looked up from reference TRBV9 and TRBJ1-3, is DSGVTQTPKHLITATGQRVTLRCSPRSGDLSVYWYQQSLDQGLQFLIQYYNGEERAKGNILERFSAQQFPDLHSELNLSSLELGDSALYFCASSVEAPSSGNTIYFGEGSWLTVV.

At least ten counts were recorded for this clonotype. The rearrangement links TRBV28 to TRBJ2-3; D is unclear. Germline CDR1 reads MDHEN; CDR2 reads SYDVKM. This CDR3 is 14 amino acids long. Trimming took 8 bases from V and 0 from J, leaving 12 bases between them. The CDR3 DNA reads TGTGCCAGCGACGTATCCGGGAGCACAGATACGCAGTATTTT. As protein: CASDVSGSTDTQYF.

This clonotype has more than one count but fewer than ten. This sequence joins TRBV30 and TRBJ2-7, with 9 nucleotides matching TRBD1. The CDR3 length is 14 residues. Trimming at V came to 2 bases and at J to 2 bases, leaving 4 bases not matched to a gene. Germline CDR1 GTSNPN, CDR2 SVGIG (reference sequence). The CDR3 nucleotides read TGTGCCTGGAGTAGTTGGGACAGGGCCTACGAGCAGTACTTC. Its translation: CAWSSWDRAYEQYF.

This clonotype was detected only a few times. This rearrangement joins TRBV18 to TRBJ2-3, with D perhaps being TRBD1 or TRBD2 (5 bases each). The CDR3 loop spans 17 amino acids. The germline V and J ends were trimmed by 0 bases and 0 bases, with 13 bases remaining between them. Looked up from germline, CDR1 is KGHSH and CDR2 is LQKENI. The CDR3 loop is CASSPPGTAPSTDTQYF. In DNA form, the CDR3 reads TGTGCCAGCTCACCACCGGGGACCGCCCCTAGCACAGATACGCAGTATTTT.

The chain carries TRBV5-5 and TRBJ2-2; 7 bases fit TRBD1. With V trimmed by 2 bases and J by 3 bases, 7 bases remained unmatched. CDR3 size: 16 residues. Germline V gene data show CDR1 as SGHKS and CDR2 as YYEKEE (reference sequence). The DNA for the CDR3 is TGTGCCAGCAGCTTAACGACAGGGTTCCACACCGGGGAGCTGTTTTTT. It is translated as CASSLTTGFHTGELFF.

The chain is built from TRBV20-1 and TRBJ2-5, with D possibly TRBD2 on 5 matching bases. The V gene's germline CDR1 is DFQATT and CDR2 SNEGSKA (reference sequence). V lost 3 bases, J lost 0 bases, and 14 bases lay in between. The CDR3 contains 15 residues. CDR3 amino acids: CSASPRGGHQETQYF. The CDR3 coding sequence is TGCAGTGCTAGCCCCCGTGGAGGCCACCAAGAGACCCAGTACTTC.

The rearrangement joins TRBV12-3 or TRBV12-4 to TRBJ1-2; 9 nucleotides line up with TRBD1. There are 13 residues in the CDR3. J gave up 8 bases and V 4 bases, and 5 bases lay outside the gene matches. CDR3 DNA: TGTGCCAGCAGTTACAGGGGGCGACGGGGCTACACCTTC. Protein: CASSYRGRRGYTF.

This clonotype appeared a few times. The V and J genes are TRBV6-2 or TRBV6-3 and TRBJ2-5, with D possibly TRBD1 on 6 matching bases. The CDR3 spans 13 residues. Germline CDR1 MNHEY, CDR2 SVGEGT. Trimming removed 7 bases from V and 7 bases from J, with 16 bases in between. The CDR3 nucleotides are TGTGCCAGCAACAAACAGGGTGAGGGGACCCAGTACTTC. Protein product: CASNKQGEGTQYF.

The CDR3 here is CASSSPGHSGGISETQYF. Here the CDR3 DNA reads TGTGCCAGCAGCTCCCCGGGGCATAGCGGGGGGATCTCGGAGACCCAGTACTTC. The V and J genes are TRBV7-9 and TRBJ2-5, with 10 bases fitting TRBD2. The CDR3 runs to 18 residues. V trimming: 4 bases; J trimming: 5 bases; junction bases outside the gene matches: 16. In germline, CDR1 is SEHNR, CDR2 FQNEAQ (reference sequence).

This clonotype was seen only a few times. The J gene is TRBJ1-2, the V gene TRBV25-1, with D hard to call. Germline V gene sequence: CDR1 MGHDK, CDR2 SYGVNS. The V gene lost 7 bases and the J gene lost 3 bases, with 9 bases spanning the gap. The CDR3 spans 12 residues. CDR3 nucleotide sequence: TGTGCCAGCAATACCGGGGACTATGGCTACACCTTC. This codes for CASNTGDYGYTF.

The gene calls are TRBV20-1 and TRBJ2-3; 7 bases line up with TRBD2. Germline trimming cut 5 bases from V and 4 bases from J; bases unmatched to any gene: 9. Germline values: CDR1 DFQATT, CDR2 SNEGSKA (reference sequence). This CDR3 contains 14 residues. CDR3 coding DNA: TGCAGTGCTTTACTAGCGCCCGGAGCAGATACGCAGTATTTT. This gives the protein CSALLAPGADTQYF.

The genes are TRBV27 and TRBJ2-7, with TRBD1 matching over 7 bases. V was clipped by 5 bases and J by 2 bases; unmatched bases: 6. This CDR3 region has 14 residues. Germline V lookup: CDR1 MNHEY, CDR2 SMNVEV (reference sequence). The CDR3 region is CASSPSTGTYEQYV. DNA of the CDR3: TGTGCCAGCAGTCCCTCGACAGGGACCTACGAGCAGTACGTC.

This clonotype showed up just a few times. The chain recombines TRBV24-1 with TRBJ2-7; TRBD1 is a possible D gene (5 bases). The CDR3 contains 13 residues. Per the germline V gene, CDR1 is KGHDR and CDR2 is SFDVKD. Trimming left V 8 bases short and J 3 bases short, with 13 bases between. The CDR3 protein is CATTLPGFYEQYV. The CDR3 nucleotides read TGTGCCACCACTCTGCCAGGGTTCTACGAGCAGTACGTC.

This clonotype was detected only a few times. This chain joins TRBV4-1 and TRBJ2-2; 7 nucleotides align to TRBD2. Trimming removed 3 bases from V and 6 bases from J; junction bases left unmatched: 7. Germline assignment: CDR1 MGHRA and CDR2 YSYEKL. The CDR3 is 15 amino acids. This chain's CDR3 is CASSQQGGLAGELFF. The CDR3 coding sequence is TGCGCCAGCAGCCAGCAGGGAGGGTTAGCCGGGGAGCTGTTTTTT.

This clonotype was seen only a few times. The rearrangement joins TRBV20-1 to TRBJ2-3; D possibly corresponds to TRBD1 (5 bases). The V end was cut by 8 bases, the J end by 7 bases, with 10 bases between. This CDR3 region has 10 residues. The V gene's germline CDR1 is DFQATT and CDR2 SNEGSKA (reference sequence). CDR3 bases: TGCAGTCTAAGGGGTAATACGCAGTATTTT. It yields the protein CSLRGNTQYF.

This clonotype has just a few counts. This rearrangement joins TRBV2 to TRBJ2-5; no reliable D call. This CDR3 has 13 residues. Germline CDR1 is SNHLY and CDR2 is FYNNEI. V was clipped by 4 bases and J by 2 bases, with 8 bases between them. In DNA, the CDR3 is TGTGCCAGCAGTGGCGACGGACAAGAGACCCAGTACTTC. It codes for CASSGDGQETQYF.

J is TRBJ2-7 and V is TRBV2; D unclear. The ends were cut back, 7 bases at V and 0 bases at J, with 10 bases in the middle. This CDR3 region has 13 residues. Germline lookup yields CDR1 SNHLY and CDR2 FYNNEI. For the CDR3, the DNA is TGTGCCAGCAAGCCGCAGAGCTCCTACGAGCAGTACTTC. As protein: CASKPQSSYEQYF.

This clonotype was detected only a few times. The chain carries TRBV6-5 and TRBJ2-5; TRBD2 aligns across 9 bases. V was pared by 8 bases and J by 9 bases, with 10 bases of the junction left unmatched. This CDR3 has 13 amino acids. Germline V gives CDR1 MNHEY, CDR2 SVGAGI. The CDR3 here is CASRLAAKGAQYF. In nucleotides, the CDR3 is TGTGCCAGCCGACTAGCGGCCAAGGGGGCCCAGTACTTC.